Listed below are T cell receptor beta chains from one sample, sequenced in a study of spatial heterogeneity in lung cancer. Using its own MiXCR run on the 5' RACE reads, TCRdb lists one record per CDR3 protein. The table has over 6,500 distinct CDR3 sequences, 9.5% to 15% seen once. Material: lung tumor tissue, obtained at surgery. The receptors originated from a male donor with early-stage non-small cell lung cancer. The CDR3 runs from the conserved cysteine through the conserved F or W. The D gene is left open where the match is weak. Rows give clone size only sometimes, using once, few, many, or a class for an expanded clone.

d_gene	v_gene	abundance	j_gene	CDR3nt	CDR3aa
-	TRBV29-1	-	TRBJ2-5	TGCAGCGTTGAAGGTGGTCCGGACAGACCACAAGAGACCCAGTCCTTC	CSVEGGPDRPQETQSF
-	TRBV28	many	TRBJ1-2	TGTGCCATCCAGGGGTACCATGGCTACACCTTC	CAIQGYHGYTF
-	TRBV6-5	medium-sized	TRBJ1-1	TGTGCCAGCAGGTCCTTCGGCCTACCCAAAACTGAAGCTTTCTTT	CASRSFGLPKTEAFF
-	TRBV27	-	TRBJ2-7	TGTGCCAGCAGTTTGCCGAACTTGGCCGAGCAGTACTTC	CASSLPNLAEQYF
-	TRBV28	few	TRBJ1-5	TGTGCCAGCAGTTTATACAGGGCTCCTAGCAATCAGCCCCAGCATTTT	CASSLYRAPSNQPQHF
-	TRBV5-1	many	TRBJ2-1	TGCGCCAGCAGCTTGGGACTCTACAATGAGCAGTTCTTC	CASSLGLYNEQFF
-	TRBV6-2/TRBV6-3	few	TRBJ1-1	TGTGCCAGCAGCCGTCAGGGACGGAACACTGAAGCTTTCTTT	CASSRQGRNTEAFF
TRBD1	TRBV7-6	-	TRBJ1-1	TGTGCCAGCAGCCCACAGGGGACGAACACTGAAGCTTTCTTT	CASSPQGTNTEAFF
-	TRBV9	-	TRBJ2-3	TGTGCCAGCAGCGGGTCCGACCGCCCCATGTATTTT	CASSGSDRPMYF
TRBD1	TRBV5-6	many	TRBJ1-5	TGTGCCAGTGGACAGGGCAATCAGCCCCAGCATTTT	CASGQGNQPQHF
-	TRBV20-1	medium-sized	TRBJ1-1	TGCAGTGCTAGATCTGGACACGTGAACACTGAAGCTTTCTTT	CSARSGHVNTEAFF
-	TRBV28	few	TRBJ2-2	TGTGCCAGCAGTCTCCCCGTAGGGGAGCTGTTTTTT	CASSLPVGELFF